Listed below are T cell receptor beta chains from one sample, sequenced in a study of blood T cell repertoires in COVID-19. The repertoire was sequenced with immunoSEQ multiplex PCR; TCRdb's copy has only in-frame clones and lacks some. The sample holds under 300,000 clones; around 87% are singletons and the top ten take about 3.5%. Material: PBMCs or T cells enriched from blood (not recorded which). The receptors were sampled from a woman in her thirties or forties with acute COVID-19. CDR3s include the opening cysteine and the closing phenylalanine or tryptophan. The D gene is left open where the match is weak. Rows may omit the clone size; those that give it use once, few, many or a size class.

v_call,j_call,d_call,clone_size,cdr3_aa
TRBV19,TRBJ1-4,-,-,CASSIGGVVNEKLFF
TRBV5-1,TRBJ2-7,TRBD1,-,CASSKGQGSPYEQYF
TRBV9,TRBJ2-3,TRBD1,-,CASSPWVGTARTDTQYF
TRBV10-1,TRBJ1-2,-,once,CASSDPPLNYGYTF
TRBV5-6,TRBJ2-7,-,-,CASTPSRGARPSYEQYF
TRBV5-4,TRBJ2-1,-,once,CASRPPLGSYNEQFF
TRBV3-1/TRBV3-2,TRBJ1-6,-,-,CASSQDLAVYNSPLHF
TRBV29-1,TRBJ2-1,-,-,CSVTGYNEQFF
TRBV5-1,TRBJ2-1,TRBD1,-,CASSLKGADNEQFF
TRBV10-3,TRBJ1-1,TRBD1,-,CAISTGVDTEAFF
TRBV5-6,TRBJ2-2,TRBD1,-,CASSPGTGGDTGELFF
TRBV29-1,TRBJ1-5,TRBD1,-,CSVSPGGGNQPQHF
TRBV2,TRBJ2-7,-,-,CASRETSTLSYEQYF
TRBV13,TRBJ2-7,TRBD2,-,CASSRGGRDYEQYF
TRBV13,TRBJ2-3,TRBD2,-,CASSLVALADTSTDTQYF
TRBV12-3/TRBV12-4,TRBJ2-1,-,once,CASNTPGESPFF
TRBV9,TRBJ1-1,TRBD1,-,CASSVSQGAPNTEAFF
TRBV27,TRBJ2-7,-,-,CASSLTRGPYEQYF
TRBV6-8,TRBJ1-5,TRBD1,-,CASRSTGERVYSNQPQHF
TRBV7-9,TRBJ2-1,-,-,CASSLIDGRVNEQFF
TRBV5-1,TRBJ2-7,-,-,CASSLEDRLYEQYF
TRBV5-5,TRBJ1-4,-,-,CASSLEWGVQRSTNEKLFF
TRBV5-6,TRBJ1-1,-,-,CASSLWQGLATEAFF
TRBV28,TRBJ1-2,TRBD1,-,CASQTGSYGYTF
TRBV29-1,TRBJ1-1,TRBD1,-,CSAEQGWRVAEAFF
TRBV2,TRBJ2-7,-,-,CASITEGVQDYEQYF
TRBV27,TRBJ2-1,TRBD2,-,CASSSSGPPGNEQFF
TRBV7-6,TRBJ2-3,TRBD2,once,CASSRLGGGVSGNADTQYF
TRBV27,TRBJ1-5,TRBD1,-,CASSSSGTGGGQPQHF
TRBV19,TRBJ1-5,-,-,CASNLQGNQPQHF
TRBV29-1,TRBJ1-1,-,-,CSVNTGWDTEAFF
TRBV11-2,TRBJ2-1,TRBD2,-,CASSFTGGSGSSYNEQFF
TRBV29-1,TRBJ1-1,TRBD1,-,CSVVDRGGYAEAFF
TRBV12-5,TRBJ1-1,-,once,CASGPGVLTHEAFF
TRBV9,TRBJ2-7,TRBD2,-,CASSVGQSWTSGEEQYF
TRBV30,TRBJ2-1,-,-,CAWSSVGFEQFF
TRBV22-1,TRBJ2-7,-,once,CPGHGTSPYEQYF
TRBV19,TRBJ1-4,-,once,CASSPRRYGEKLFF
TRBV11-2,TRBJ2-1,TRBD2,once,CASSSRLAGGPSSYNEQFF
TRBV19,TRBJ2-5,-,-,CASSNRRGGQETQYF
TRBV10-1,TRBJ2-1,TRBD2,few,CASGTSGTKEQFF
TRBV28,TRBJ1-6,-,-,CASSLIRESPLHF
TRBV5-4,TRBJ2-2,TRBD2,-,CASSPLAGTGELFF
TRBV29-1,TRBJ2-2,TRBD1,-,CSFSRTGGTGELFF
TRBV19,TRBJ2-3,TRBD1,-,CASGTAGTDTQYF
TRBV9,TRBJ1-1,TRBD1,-,CASSVEGARVTEAFF
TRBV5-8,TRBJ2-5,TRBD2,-,CASSLGAGGGETQYF